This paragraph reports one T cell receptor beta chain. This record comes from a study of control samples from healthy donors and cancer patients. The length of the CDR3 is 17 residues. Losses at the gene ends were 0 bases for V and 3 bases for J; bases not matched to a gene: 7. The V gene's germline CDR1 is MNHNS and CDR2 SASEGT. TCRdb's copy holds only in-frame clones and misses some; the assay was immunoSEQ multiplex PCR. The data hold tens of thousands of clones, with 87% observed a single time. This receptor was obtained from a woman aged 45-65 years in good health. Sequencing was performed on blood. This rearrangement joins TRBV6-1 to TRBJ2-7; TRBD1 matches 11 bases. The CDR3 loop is CASSEATPGTGGYEQYF. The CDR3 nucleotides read TGTGCCAGCAGTGAAGCAACCCCCGGGACAGGGGGCTACGAGCAGTACTTC.